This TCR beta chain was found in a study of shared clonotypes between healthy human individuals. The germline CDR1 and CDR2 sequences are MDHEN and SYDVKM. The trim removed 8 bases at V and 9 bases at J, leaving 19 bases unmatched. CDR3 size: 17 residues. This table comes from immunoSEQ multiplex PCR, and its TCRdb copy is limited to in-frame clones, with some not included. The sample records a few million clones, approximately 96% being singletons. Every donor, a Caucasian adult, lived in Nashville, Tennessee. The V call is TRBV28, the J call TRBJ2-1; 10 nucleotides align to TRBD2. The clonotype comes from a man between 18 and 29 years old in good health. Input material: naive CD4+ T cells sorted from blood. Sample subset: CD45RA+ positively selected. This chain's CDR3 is CASLTTLGAGGSIEQFF. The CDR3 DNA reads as TGTGCCAGCCTTACTACCCTTGGAGCGGGGGGGAGTATTGAGCAGTTCTTC. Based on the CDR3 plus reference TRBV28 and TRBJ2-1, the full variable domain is DVKVTQSSRYLVKRTGEKVFLECVQDMDHENMFWYRQDPGLGLRLIYFSYDVKMKEKGDIPEGYSVSREKKERFSLILESASTNQTSMYLCASLTTLGAGGSIEQFFGPGTRLTVL.